This T cell receptor beta chain was found in a study of immune cell composition in non-small cell lung cancer. The method was immunoSEQ multiplex PCR; TCRdb's version includes in-frame clones alone and lacks a portion of them. The table records over 7,000 clones, about 80% of them present only once. General observations from the study: Adenocarcinomas with higher top tumour-associated clone frequency had more reactive TILs. Dominant in vivo tumour-associated clones were not shown to share tumour-reactive sequences.

The normal lung sample lay at least 3 cm, and maximally far, from the tumour. Frozen unsorted single-cell suspensions supplied the genomic DNA. CDR1 is LNHDA, CDR2 SQIVND, per germline (reference sequence). This CDR3 spans 14 amino acids. Trimming shortened V by 7 bases and J by 1 base, and 13 bases separated the two germline ends. This clone was recorded a few times. Its target is unknown. This sequence was found in a human donor with non-small cell lung cancer. This chain uses TRBV19 with TRBJ1-1; D uncertain. Sequencing was performed on non-adjacent lung tissue. CDR3 loop: CASTPGSPNTEAFF. In DNA form, the CDR3 reads TGTGCCAGTACTCCGGGTAGTCCGAACACTGAAGCTTTCTTT.